This is a list of T cell receptor beta chains from one sample in a study of T cells in Graves' hyperthyroidism and ophthalmopathy. TCRdb independently ran MiXCR on the multiplex PCR reads; one entry per CDR3 protein. The profile covers 550,000 to 600,000 distinct CDR3 sequences, with approximately 15% appearing a single time and 6.5% to 9% taken by the ten largest. Sequencing used blood. The receptor source for this set is a woman aged 18-35 years with Graves' ophthalmopathy. The CDR3 runs from the conserved cysteine through the conserved F or W. D genes are given only for firm matches. The listing skips clone size in some rows; elsewhere it reads once, few, many or a size class.

V	length	D	J	size	CDR3	DNA
TRBV2	15	NA	TRBJ2-3	many	CASRISRQTTDTQYF	TGTGCCAGCAGGATATCAAGACAGACTACAGATACGCAGTATTTT
TRBV6-1	14	NA	TRBJ1-5	few	CASSDVRLRGTQHF	TGTGCCAGCAGTGACGTTAGGCTCAGGGGAACCCAGCATTTT
TRBV2	14	NA	TRBJ2-5	many	CASSKRNIGETQYF	TGTGCCAGCAGTAAGCGAAACATCGGGGAGACCCAGTACTTC
TRBV5-1	14	NA	TRBJ2-3	few	CASSLVEGPDTQYF	TGCGCCAGCAGCTTGGTGGAGGGACCCGATACGCAGTATTTT
TRBV6-2/TRBV6-3	13	NA	TRBJ1-2	once	CASRQTGTYGYTF	TGTGCCAGCAGGCAAACAGGGACCTATGGCTACACCTTC
TRBV7-9	15	NA	TRBJ1-2	many	CASSLDNGAGYGYTF	TGTGCCAGCAGCTTAGATAACGGGGCCGGCTATGGCTACACCTTC
TRBV5-1	13	NA	TRBJ1-4	many	CASSLDSNEKLFF	TGCGCCAGCAGCTTGGACAGTAATGAAAAACTGTTTTTT
TRBV7-9	15	NA	TRBJ2-1	many	CASSPGRGSYNEQFF	TGTGCCAGCAGCCCCGGCAGGGGCTCCTACAATGAGCAGTTCTTC
TRBV7-2	18	TRBD1	TRBJ1-2	NA	CASSLPFRPGQGAGGYTF	TGTGCCAGCAGCTTACCCTTTAGACCGGGACAGGGGGCGGGAGGCTACACCTTC
TRBV24-1	15	TRBD1	TRBJ2-7	few	CATSDGIGQGYEQYF	TGTGCCACCAGTGACGGTATTGGACAGGGGTACGAGCAGTACTTC
TRBV20-1	13	NA	TRBJ2-7	many	CSARVRSSYEQYF	TGCAGTGCTAGAGTCAGGAGCTCCTACGAGCAGTACTTC
TRBV29-1	14	NA	TRBJ2-7	few	CSVEYLAGTYEQYF	TGCAGCGTTGAATACCTAGCCGGGACCTACGAGCAGTACTTC
TRBV7-3	15	TRBD1	TRBJ2-5	many	CASSPGTGDQETQYF	TGTGCCAGCAGCCCCGGGACAGGGGACCAAGAGACCCAGTACTTC
TRBV20-1	14	NA	TRBJ2-1	many	CSAREQRAWGEQFF	TGCAGTGCTCGGGAACAAAGGGCTTGGGGTGAGCAGTTCTTC
TRBV6-1	16	TRBD2	TRBJ2-7	many	CATGLAGAAGSYEQYF	TGTGCCACCGGACTAGCGGGAGCAGCGGGCTCCTACGAGCAGTACTTC
TRBV12-3/TRBV12-4	17	TRBD2	TRBJ2-5	many	CASSSRLAGGIGETQYF	TGTGCCAGCAGTTCCAGACTAGCGGGAGGAATAGGAGAGACCCAGTACTTC
TRBV19	16	NA	TRBJ2-3	few	CASSPSPGHSTDTQYF	TGTGCCAGTAGTCCCTCTCCGGGACACAGCACAGATACGCAGTATTTT
TRBV28	11	NA	TRBJ1-3	many	CATGGRNTIYF	TGTGCCACCGGGGGACGAAACACCATATATTTT
TRBV5-1	14	TRBD1	TRBJ2-5	many	CASSPGQGRETQYF	TGTGCCAGCTCTCCGGGACAGGGGAGGGAGACCCAGTACTTC
TRBV7-3	14	NA	TRBJ2-3	many	CASSLTAGTDTQYF	TGTGCCAGCAGCTTAACGGCAGGCACAGATACGCAGTATTTT
TRBV15	14	NA	TRBJ2-5	many	CATSRDRVQETQYF	TGTGCCACCAGCAGAGATAGGGTCCAAGAGACCCAGTACTTC
TRBV27	13	TRBD1	TRBJ1-1	many	CASSTGTGVGAFF	TGTGCCAGCTCCACCGGGACAGGGGTGGGAGCTTTCTTT
TRBV19	13	NA	TRBJ2-5	NA	CASSIGGASAQYF	TGTGCCAGTAGTATAGGGGGGGCCTCGGCCCAGTACTTC
TRBV5-1	16	TRBD1	TRBJ2-5	NA	CASSRGRDRPQETQYF	TGCGCCAGCAGCCGGGGCCGGGACAGGCCTCAAGAGACCCAGTACTTC
TRBV12-3/TRBV12-4	14	TRBD1	TRBJ2-5	many	CASRGTGFGETQYF	TGTGCCAGCAGAGGGACAGGGTTTGGGGAGACCCAGTACTTC
TRBV5-1	17	TRBD1	TRBJ1-1	few	CASSLSGTGALGTEAFF	TGCGCCAGCAGCTTGTCGGGGACAGGGGCATTGGGCACTGAAGCTTTCTTT
TRBV6-2/TRBV6-3	17	NA	TRBJ1-5	NA	CASSYGSETFGNQPQHF	TGTGCCAGCAGTTATGGTTCAGAGACCTTCGGCAATCAGCCCCAGCATTTT
TRBV30	12	NA	TRBJ1-1	many	CAWSGGGVEAFF	TGTGCCTGGAGCGGAGGCGGAGTAGAAGCTTTCTTT
TRBV29-1	14	TRBD1	TRBJ1-3	many	CSAQQGEGGNTIYF	TGCAGCGCTCAACAGGGGGAGGGTGGAAACACCATATATTTT
TRBV7-9	13	TRBD2	TRBJ2-1	few	CASSQDSSGTEFF	TGTGCCAGCAGCCAAGACTCTAGCGGGACGGAGTTCTTC
TRBV5-6	20	TRBD2	TRBJ2-1	many	CASSLGPGTSGSSHENEQFF	TGTGCCAGCAGCTTGGGCCCCGGGACTAGCGGGTCTTCCCACGAGAATGAGCAGTTCTTC
TRBV2	14	TRBD1	TRBJ2-2	many	CASSVQGITGELFF	TGTGCCAGCAGCGTACAGGGGATCACCGGGGAGCTGTTTTTT
TRBV5-5	14	NA	TRBJ2-7	few	CASSPLTSGNEQYF	TGTGCCAGCAGCCCGCTCACGTCTGGCAACGAGCAGTACTTC
TRBV12-3/TRBV12-4	15	TRBD1	TRBJ1-5	NA	CASSDSGTGYQPQHF	TGTGCCAGCAGTGATTCCGGGACAGGGTATCAGCCCCAGCATTTT
TRBV28	14	NA	TRBJ2-2	NA	CASARTEITGELFF	TGTGCCAGCGCCCGGACAGAAATCACCGGGGAGCTGTTTTTT
TRBV6-1	14	NA	TRBJ1-1	many	CASSYRTENTEAFF	TGTGCCAGCAGTTATCGGACGGAGAACACTGAAGCTTTCTTT
TRBV6-5	13	NA	TRBJ2-7	many	CASSYQGPYEQYF	TGTGCCAGCAGTTACCAGGGGCCCTACGAGCAGTACTTC
TRBV28	16	NA	TRBJ2-2	few	CASSLAQGLGTGELFF	TGTGCCAGCAGTCTAGCCCAAGGACTGGGCACCGGGGAGCTGTTTTTT
TRBV12-3/TRBV12-4	14	NA	TRBJ1-3	few	CASSVRYSGNTIYF	TGTGCCAGCAGTGTCAGGTACTCTGGAAACACCATATATTTT
TRBV29-1	12	NA	TRBJ2-7	many	CSVGESPYEQYF	TGCAGCGTTGGGGAGTCCCCCTACGAGCAGTACTTC
TRBV7-7	16	TRBD1	TRBJ2-2	many	CASSPGQGPNTGELFF	TGTGCTAGCAGCCCGGGACAGGGGCCAAACACCGGGGAGCTGTTTTTT
TRBV3-1	14	TRBD1	TRBJ2-7	NA	CASSPGTGKDEQYF	TGTGCCAGCAGCCCCGGGACAGGGAAGGACGAGCAGTACTTC
TRBV30	19	TRBD2	TRBJ2-3	NA	CAWKEGQPGLAGGTDTQYF	TGTGCCTGGAAGGAGGGACAGCCAGGACTAGCGGGAGGGACAGATACGCAGTATTTT
TRBV12-3/TRBV12-4	15	NA	TRBJ2-4	many	CASSLGGTVKNIQYF	TGTGCCAGCAGTTTAGGCGGGACGGTTAAAAACATTCAGTACTTC
TRBV13	13	NA	TRBJ2-3	many	CASSLFQGYTQYF	TGTGCCAGCAGCTTATTCCAGGGGTATACGCAGTATTTT
TRBV27	17	NA	TRBJ2-1	many	CASSLSDTRTTYNEQFF	TGTGCCAGCAGTTTATCGGATACTAGGACCACGTACAATGAGCAGTTCTTC
TRBV13	14	TRBD2	TRBJ2-1	NA	CASRSGLAYNEQFF	TGTGCCAGCAGGTCTGGACTAGCATACAATGAGCAGTTCTTC
TRBV20-1	13	TRBD1	TRBJ2-7	few	CSVPGQDYIEQYF	TGCAGTGTTCCGGGACAGGACTATATAGAGCAGTACTTC